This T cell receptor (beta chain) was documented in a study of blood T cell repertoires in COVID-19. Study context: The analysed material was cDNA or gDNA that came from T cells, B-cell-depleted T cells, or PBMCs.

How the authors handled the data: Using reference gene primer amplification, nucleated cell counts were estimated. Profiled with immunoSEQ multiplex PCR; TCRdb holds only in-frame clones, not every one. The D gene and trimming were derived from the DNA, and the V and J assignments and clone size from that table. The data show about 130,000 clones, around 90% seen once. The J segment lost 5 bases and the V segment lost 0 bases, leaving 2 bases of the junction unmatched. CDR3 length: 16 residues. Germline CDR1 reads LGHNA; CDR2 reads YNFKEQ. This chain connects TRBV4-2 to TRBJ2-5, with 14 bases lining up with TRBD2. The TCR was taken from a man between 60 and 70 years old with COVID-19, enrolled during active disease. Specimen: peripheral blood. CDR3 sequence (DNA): TGTGCCAGCAGCCAAGATTGGACTAGCGGGAGGGAGACCCAGTACTTC. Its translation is CASSQDWTSGRETQYF.